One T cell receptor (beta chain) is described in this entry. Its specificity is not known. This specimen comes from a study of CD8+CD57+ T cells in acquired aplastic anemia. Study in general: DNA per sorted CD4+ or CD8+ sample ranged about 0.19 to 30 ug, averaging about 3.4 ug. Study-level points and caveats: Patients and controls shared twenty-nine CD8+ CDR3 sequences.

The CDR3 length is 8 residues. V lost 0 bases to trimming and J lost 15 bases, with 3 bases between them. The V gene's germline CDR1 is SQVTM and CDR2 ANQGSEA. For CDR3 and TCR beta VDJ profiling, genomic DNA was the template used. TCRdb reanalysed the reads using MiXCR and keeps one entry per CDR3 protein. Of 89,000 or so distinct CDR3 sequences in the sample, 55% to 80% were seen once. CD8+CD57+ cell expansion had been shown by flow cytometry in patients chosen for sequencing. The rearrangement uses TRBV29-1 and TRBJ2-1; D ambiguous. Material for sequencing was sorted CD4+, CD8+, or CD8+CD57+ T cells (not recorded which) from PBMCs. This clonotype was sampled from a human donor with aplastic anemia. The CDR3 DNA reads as TGCAGCGTTGAAGAGGGGTTCTTC. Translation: CSVEEGFF.